The present T cell receptor beta chain was sequenced within a study of T-cell reconstitution after alpha-beta-depleted transplantation in children (dated by TCRdb to the mid-2010s). Background on the whole study: Using TCR repertoire profiling, the study followed T-cell immune reconstitution in a quantitative way in children after TCRalphabeta/CD19-depleted allogeneic hematopoietic cell transplantation.

This clonotype showed up just a few times. No antigen is known for it. The sample holds no much larger clone one base away, and base qualities are not on file. Preparation of the library involved PCR. The sequencer was an Illumina HiSeq 2500. Molecular barcoding was employed in the preparation of TCR libraries, with unique molecular identifiers being used to normalize TCRbeta repertoire quantification. The public reads were reanalyzed by TCRdb: fastp trimming at Q25, MiXCR alignment, in-frame beta chains only. Rows are unified per CDR3 protein, each entry keeping the most common DNA and genes. The sample profile shows 210,000 or so distinct CDR3 sequences; around 9.6% of them were found once. Around 6.2% of the sample comes from the top ten. From cysteine to phenylalanine, the CDR3 is 12 amino acids long. Only the CDR3 portion is preserved as DNA: 36 bases, with reading frame beginning at the first base. CDR1 SEHNR and CDR2 FQNEAQ were looked up in the germline V gene (reference sequence). Trimming at the junction amounts to 3 bases on V and 9 bases on J, and the germline ends lie 11 bases apart.

The chain was built from TRBV7-9 and TRBJ2-5; the D gene remains uncertain. The sequence derives from a human donor who donated a stem cell graft to a child with acute lymphoblastic leukemia. The sample here was PBMCs from the stem cell graft donor, taken from the stem cell graft. Here is the DNA: TGTGCCAGCAGCTTGCCAACAAGGGCCCAGTACTTC. The translation is CASSLPTRAQYF.